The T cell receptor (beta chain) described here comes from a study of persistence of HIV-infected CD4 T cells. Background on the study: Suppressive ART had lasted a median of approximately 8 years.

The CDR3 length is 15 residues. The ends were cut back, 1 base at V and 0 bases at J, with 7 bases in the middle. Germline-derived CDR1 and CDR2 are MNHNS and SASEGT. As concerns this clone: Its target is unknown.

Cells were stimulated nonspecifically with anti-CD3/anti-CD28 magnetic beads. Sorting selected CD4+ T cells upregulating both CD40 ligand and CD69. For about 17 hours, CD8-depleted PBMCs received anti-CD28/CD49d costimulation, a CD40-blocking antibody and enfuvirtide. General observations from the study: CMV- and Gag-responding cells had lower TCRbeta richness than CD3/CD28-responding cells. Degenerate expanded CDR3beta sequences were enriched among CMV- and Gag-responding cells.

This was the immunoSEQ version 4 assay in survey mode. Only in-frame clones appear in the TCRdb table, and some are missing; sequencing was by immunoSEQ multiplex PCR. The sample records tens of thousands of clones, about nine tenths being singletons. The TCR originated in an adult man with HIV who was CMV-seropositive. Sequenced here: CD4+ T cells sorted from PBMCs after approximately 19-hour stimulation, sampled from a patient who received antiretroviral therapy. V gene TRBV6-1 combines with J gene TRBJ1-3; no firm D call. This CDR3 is CASSEVAFSGNTIYF. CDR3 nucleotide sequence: TGTGCCAGCAGTGAAGTCGCGTTCTCTGGAAACACCATATATTTT.